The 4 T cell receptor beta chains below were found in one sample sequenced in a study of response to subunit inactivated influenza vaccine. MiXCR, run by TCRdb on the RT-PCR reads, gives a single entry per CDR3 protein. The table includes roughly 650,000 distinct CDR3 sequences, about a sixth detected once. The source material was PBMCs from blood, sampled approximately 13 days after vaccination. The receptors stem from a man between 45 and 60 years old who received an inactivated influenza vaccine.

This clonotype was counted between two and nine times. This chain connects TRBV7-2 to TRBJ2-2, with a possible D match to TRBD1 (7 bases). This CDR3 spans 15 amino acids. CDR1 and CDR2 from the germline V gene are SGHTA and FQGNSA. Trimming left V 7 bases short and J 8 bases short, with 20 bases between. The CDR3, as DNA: TGTGCCAGCACCCCAGCAGGGGGGAGAAGTGGGGAGCTGTTTTTT. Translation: CASTPAGGRSGELFF.

The CDR3 loop is CASSPPNGRTYGYTF. In DNA form, the CDR3 reads TGTGCCAGCTCACCTCCGAACGGACGGACCTATGGCTACACCTTC. V usage is TRBV18 and J usage is TRBJ1-2, with no clear D. This CDR3 is 15 amino acids long. The V gene's germline CDR1 is KGHSH and CDR2 LQKENI. V was shortened by 3 bases and J by 4 bases, with 15 bases between the two germline ends.

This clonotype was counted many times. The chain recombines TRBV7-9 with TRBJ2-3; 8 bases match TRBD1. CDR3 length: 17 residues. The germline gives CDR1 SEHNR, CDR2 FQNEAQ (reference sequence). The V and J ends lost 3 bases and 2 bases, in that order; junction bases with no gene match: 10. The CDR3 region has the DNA TGTGCCAGCAGCTTCGACGGGACAGGTAGCCTCACAGATACGCAGTATTTT. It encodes CASSFDGTGSLTDTQYF.

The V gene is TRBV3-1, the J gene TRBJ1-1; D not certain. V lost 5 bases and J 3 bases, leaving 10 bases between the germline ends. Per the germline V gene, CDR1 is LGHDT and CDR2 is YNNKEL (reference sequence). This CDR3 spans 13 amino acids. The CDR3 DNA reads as TGTGCCAGCAGCGGACGCGGGTACACTGAAGCTTTCTTT. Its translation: CASSGRGYTEAFF.